The rows below give T cell receptor beta chains drawn from one sample of a study of cytomegalovirus exposure and HLA in healthy donors. Clones were sequenced by immunoSEQ multiplex PCR, and TCRdb holds only the in-frame ones, with some missing. In the table there are around 190,000 clones, about four fifths of which are singletons. The sample comprised PBMCs. All receptors come from a woman aged 45 to 65 in good health and CMV-seronegative. Each CDR3 is given with its conserved first and last residue. The D gene is left open where the match is weak. Rows give clone size only sometimes, using once, few, many, or a class for an expanded clone.

d_call	clone_size	v_call	j_call	cdr3_aa	cdr3_nt
-	-	TRBV7-9	TRBJ2-7	CASSLGGGYYEQYF	TGTGCCAGCAGCTTAGGTGGAGGCTATTACGAGCAGTACTTC
-	-	TRBV11-2	TRBJ1-1	CASSLAGEAFF	TGTGCCAGCAGCTTAGCAGGGGAAGCTTTCTTT
-	-	TRBV12-5	TRBJ2-1	CASGSSGTSYNEQFF	TGTGCTAGTGGTTCCTCCGGGACATCCTACAATGAGCAGTTCTTC
TRBD1	-	TRBV18	TRBJ1-1	CASSTSTGGRGTEAFF	TGTGCCAGCTCAACCTCTACAGGGGGCCGGGGCACTGAAGCTTTCTTT
TRBD2	-	TRBV28	TRBJ2-5	CASIPGGVETQYF	TGTGCCAGCATCCCTGGGGGGGTGGAGACCCAGTACTTC
TRBD1	few	TRBV6-5	TRBJ2-7	CASRGQVVVEQYF	TGTGCCAGCAGGGGACAGGTTGTGGTCGAGCAGTACTTC
-	-	TRBV7-2	TRBJ1-1	CASSLGGYMNTEAFF	TGTGCCAGCAGCTTAGGTGGTTACATGAACACTGAAGCTTTCTTT
TRBD2	-	TRBV4-1	TRBJ2-7	CASSRTRGPSGKYEQYF	TGCGCCAGCAGCCGAACCCGCGGGCCTAGCGGGAAGTACGAGCAGTACTTC
-	-	TRBV7-9	TRBJ1-1	CASNIGLDTEAFF	TGTGCCAGCAACATCGGACTCGACACTGAAGCTTTCTTT
TRBD1	-	TRBV19	TRBJ2-5	CASSSPGQGARETQYF	TGTGCCAGTAGTTCCCCGGGACAGGGGGCACGAGAGACCCAGTACTTC
-	-	TRBV30	TRBJ2-5	CAWSVGGVRETQYF	TGTGCCTGGAGTGTAGGAGGGGTTCGAGAGACCCAGTACTTC
TRBD1	once	TRBV10-3	TRBJ2-7	CAIRTRDRGYEQYF	TGTGCCATCAGGACCCGGGACAGGGGATACGAGCAGTACTTC
TRBD2	-	TRBV11-2	TRBJ2-3	CASSQGLAGVTSTDTQYF	TGTGCCAGCAGCCAGGGACTAGCGGGAGTAACTAGCACAGATACGCAGTATTTT
TRBD1	once	TRBV7-3	TRBJ1-2	CASSATGEVGYTF	TGTGCCAGCAGCGCCACAGGGGAAGTAGGCTACACCTTC
TRBD2	-	TRBV6-1	TRBJ2-3	CATGLAGVDTQYF	TGTGCCACCGGACTAGCGGGAGTGGATACGCAGTATTTT
-	-	TRBV5-1	TRBJ2-2	CASSNTGPATGELFF	TGCGCCAGCAGTAATACAGGGCCGGCCACCGGGGAGCTGTTTTTT
TRBD1	-	TRBV7-6	TRBJ2-7	CASEGQGVYEQYF	TGTGCCAGCGAGGGACAGGGGGTCTACGAGCAGTACTTC
TRBD1	-	TRBV2	TRBJ1-4	CASRVDRGGGNEKLFF	TGTGCCAGCCGGGTTGACAGGGGTGGGGGTAATGAAAAACTGTTTTTT
-	-	TRBV2	TRBJ1-6	CAVGTGYSPLHF	TGTGCCGTTGGAACAGGGTATTCACCCCTCCACTTT
TRBD1	-	TRBV4-1	TRBJ2-3	CASSQESRDRTGVDTQYF	TGCGCCAGCAGCCAAGAGTCGCGGGACAGGACGGGGGTAGATACGCAGTATTTT
TRBD2	-	TRBV2	TRBJ2-3	CASSVSIGAGGFPSTDTQYF	TGTGCCAGCAGTGTTTCTATTGGAGCGGGAGGTTTTCCTAGCACAGATACGCAGTATTTT
TRBD2	once	TRBV5-1	TRBJ2-2	CASSPRTSGKSGELFF	TGCGCCAGCAGCCCAAGGACTAGCGGGAAGTCCGGGGAGCTGTTTTTT
TRBD1	once	TRBV28	TRBJ2-5	CASSLRLSRTGRNLETQYF	TGTGCCAGCAGTTTAAGGTTATCTCGGACAGGGCGGAATCTCGAGACCCAGTACTTC
TRBD1	-	TRBV7-9	TRBJ2-1	CASSPRTGSYNEQFF	TGTGCCAGCAGCCCCCGGACAGGGTCCTACAATGAGCAGTTCTTC
-	-	TRBV9	TRBJ2-3	CASSVEQGTDTQYF	TGTGCCAGCAGCGTAGAGCAGGGAACAGATACGCAGTATTTT
TRBD1	-	TRBV7-9	TRBJ2-5	CASSRGQGAQETQYF	TGTGCCAGCAGCCGAGGACAGGGGGCCCAGGAGACCCAGTACTTC
-	-	TRBV5-1	TRBJ1-1	CASSLQGGGGNTEAFF	TGCGCCAGCAGCTTGCAGGGAGGGGGTGGGAATACTGAAGCTTTCTTT
TRBD1	-	TRBV7-9	TRBJ2-1	CASSSDRESNEQFF	TGTGCCAGCAGCTCGGACAGGGAAAGCAATGAGCAGTTCTTC
TRBD2	-	TRBV5-6	TRBJ2-5	CASSLTGTSGGETQYF	TGTGCCAGCAGCTTAACAGGGACTAGCGGGGGAGAGACCCAGTACTTC
TRBD1	-	TRBV11-2	TRBJ2-1	CASSLDSGTVYNEQFF	TGTGCCAGCAGCTTAGATTCTGGGACAGTCTACAATGAGCAGTTCTTC
TRBD1	-	TRBV14	TRBJ1-2	CASSQEGGLGYYGYTF	TGTGCCAGCAGCCAAGAAGGGGGCCTGGGGTACTATGGCTACACCTTC
-	-	TRBV7-6	TRBJ2-1	CASSILGGAYNEQFF	TGTGCCAGCAGCATCCTTGGAGGTGCCTACAATGAGCAGTTCTTC
TRBD1	-	TRBV29-1	TRBJ2-7	CSAQGQGMYEQYF	TGCAGCGCCCAAGGACAGGGGATGTACGAGCAGTACTTC
TRBD2	-	TRBV2	TRBJ2-3	CASSARTSADTQYF	TGTGCCAGCAGTGCCCGGACTAGCGCCGATACGCAGTATTTT
-	-	TRBV2	TRBJ2-1	CASNYHNEQFF	TGTGCCAGCAATTATCACAATGAGCAGTTCTTC
TRBD1	-	TRBV6-5	TRBJ1-5	CASRRDRANQPQHF	TGTGCCAGCAGGCGGGACAGGGCCAATCAGCCCCAGCATTTT
-	-	TRBV19	TRBJ2-2	CASRPPAGELFF	TGTGCCAGTAGACCCCCGGCCGGGGAGCTGTTTTTT
-	once	TRBV4-2	TRBJ2-7	CASSPPRLDEQYF	TGTGCCAGCAGCCCCCCCAGGTTGGACGAGCAGTACTTC
-	-	TRBV11-2	TRBJ1-5	CASSFVSNQPQHF	TGTGCCAGCAGCTTCGTCAGCAATCAGCCCCAGCATTTT
TRBD2	-	TRBV27	TRBJ2-7	CASSFSAGVIYEQYF	TGTGCCAGCAGTTTCTCAGCGGGAGTTATTTACGAGCAGTACTTC
TRBD1	few	TRBV7-9	TRBJ2-6	CASSLETGYSGANVLTF	TGTGCCAGCAGCTTAGAGACAGGGTACTCTGGGGCCAACGTCCTGACTTTC
-	once	TRBV7-6	TRBJ1-5	CASSLGGGAHSNQPQHF	TGTGCCAGCAGCTTGGGCGGGGGGGCGCATAGCAATCAGCCCCAGCATTTT
TRBD2	-	TRBV28	TRBJ2-2	CASSEAGTRRELFF	TGTGCCAGCAGTGAAGCCGGGACTAGGAGGGAGCTGTTTTTT
-	few	TRBV2	TRBJ2-3	CASTYTDTQYF	TGTGCCAGCACCTACACAGATACGCAGTATTTT
TRBD1	-	TRBV11-2	TRBJ2-7	CASRGPRTGLSYEQYF	TGTGCCAGCAGAGGTCCTAGGACAGGGTTATCCTACGAGCAGTACTTC